The T cell receptor beta chain described here comes from a study of CD8 T cells in Susac syndrome. The wider study: Treatment status at blood draw for the Susac syndrome patients was therapy-naive, corticosteroids, or intravenous immunoglobulin alone.

Notes on this clonotype: What it binds is not known.

The study sequenced TCR beta in blood CD8+ and CD4+ T cells. Study-level findings and limits: CD4+ T cell repertoires in Susac syndrome exhibited no evidence of clonal expansion.

It was with random hexamers that about 0.45 to 1 ug RNA was reverse transcribed. With immunoSEQ multiplex PCR, TCR beta CDR3 was amplified across 54 Vbeta and 13 Jbeta. TCRdb re-called the immunoSEQ multiplex PCR reads with MiXCR, one entry per CDR3 protein. The sample records about 150,000 distinct CDR3 sequences, around 95% being singletons. The receptor was derived from a human donor with Susac syndrome. The sequencing input was CD4+ T cells from PBMCs.

CDR3 region: CASRRRAKARGGYTF. The DNA of the CDR3 is TGTGCCAGCAGGCGGAGGGCCAAGGCGAGGGGTGGCTACACCTTC. This chain uses TRBV5-6 with TRBJ1-2, with D possibly TRBD1 on 5 matching bases. V shed 5 bases and J shed 7 bases, with 21 bases lying between them. This CDR3 has 15 amino acids. Germline V gene lookup returns CDR1 SGHDT and CDR2 YYEEEE.